This T cell receptor (beta chain) emerged from a study of regulatory T cells in long-lasting Graves disease. There are 13 residues in the CDR3. The V gene's germline CDR1 is DFQATT and CDR2 SNEGSKA (reference sequence). Trimming pared 3 bases from V and 2 bases from J, leaving 11 bases between. Through Arm-PCR of CDR3 regions and iRepertoire HTBI primers, TCR beta libraries were built. Via MiXCR, TCRdb re-called the multiplex PCR reads, giving one row per CDR3 protein. The table includes 620,000 or so distinct CDR3 sequences, 15% to 20% detected once. Time point: newly diagnosed GD, antithyroid drugs for less than 3 months. With RNA extracted from PBMCs as input, the TCR library was made. This clonotype was observed at least ten times. This sample also appeared in a second study, on T cells in Graves' hyperthyroidism and ophthalmopathy.

The TCR originated in a woman in her 30s with Graves disease. The sequences come from peripheral blood mononuclear cells (PBMCs), collected at new diagnosis, from a patient treated with antithyroid drugs. V usage is TRBV20-1 and J usage is TRBJ2-7, with D tentatively TRBD2 (5 bases). The CDR3 region has the DNA TGCAGTGCTAGTGGTTCCGGGGCCTACGAGCAGTACTTC. This translates into CSASGSGAYEQYF.